A single sample gave rise to the 31 T cell receptor beta chains below, sequenced in a study of blood T cells in healthy people across ages. A sample-barcoded 5' primer and a J-beta primer mix were used in a second PCR of roughly 7 to 11 cycles. TCRdb itself ran the 5' RACE reads through MiXCR, one entry per CDR3 protein. The table lists approximately 2,000,000 distinct CDR3 sequences, more than 35% of them singletons. The sequencing sample was made of blood. All receptors come from a human donor in good health.

Remarks on this clonotype: At one end, the junction sequence differs from germline, possibly due to a read error. The V call is TRBV12-3 or TRBV12-4, the J call TRBJ2-1; D gene unclear. The CDR3 consists of 16 residues. The CDR3 bases are TGTGCCGGCAGTGCCCCCTCCTTGAGGTCCTACAATGAGCAGTTCTTC. It yields the protein CAGSAPSLRSYNEQFF.

The V gene is TRBV9, the J gene TRBJ1-2; a weak D match, TRBD1 (5 bases). The CDR3 runs to 15 residues. V lost 3 bases and J 0 bases, leaving 12 bases between the germline ends. The V gene's germline CDR1 is SGDLS and CDR2 YYNGEE. The DNA for the CDR3 is TGTGCCAGCAGCGCAGAGAGGGGAGCTAACTATGGCTACACCTTC. Translation gives CASSAERGANYGYTF.

The table lists this clonotype with a few counts. The J gene is TRBJ2-7, the V gene TRBV6-1, with TRBD2 matching over 9 bases. This CDR3 has 15 amino acids. CDR1 is MNHNS and CDR2 is SASEGT in the germline V gene. The V and J ends lost 1 base and 2 bases, in that order; junction bases with no gene match: 3. The CDR3 bases are TGTGCCAGCAGTGAAGGGGGACTAGCCGCCTACGAGCAGTACTTC. Translated: CASSEGGLAAYEQYF.

The CDR3 loop is CASGLGQGLVNEQFF. The DNA for the CDR3 is TGCGCCAGCGGTCTCGGACAGGGATTGGTCAATGAGCAGTTCTTC. The chain has TRBV5-1 and TRBJ2-1; 8 nucleotides match TRBD1. J gave up 6 bases and V 7 bases, and 12 bases lay outside the gene matches. This CDR3 spans 15 amino acids. CDR1 and CDR2 (germline): SGHRS, YFSETQ.

This clonotype was observed a few times. J is TRBJ1-5 and V is TRBV11-2; D is ambiguous. The CDR3 is made up of 15 amino acids. Deletions cut 0 bases from V and 6 bases from J, with 12 bases between. Germline V gene lookup returns CDR1 SGHAT and CDR2 FQNNGV. The CDR3: CASSLDMAISQPQHF. The CDR3, as DNA: TGTGCCAGCAGCTTAGATATGGCCATCAGTCAGCCCCAGCATTTT. The full variable domain, with the rest looked up from reference TRBV11-2 and TRBJ1-5, is EAGVAQSPRYKIIEKRQSVAFWCNPISGHATLYWYQQILGQGPKLLIQFQNNGVVDDSQLPKDRFSAERLKGVDSTLKIQPAKLEDSAVYLCASSLDMAISQPQHFGDGTRLSIL.

A few counts support this clonotype. Written as DNA, the CDR3 is TGTGCCAGCAGTCGACAGGGAACCAACGTCCTGACTTTC. Translation gives CASSRQGTNVLTF. The chain combines TRBV7-9 with TRBJ2-6; 7 bases align to TRBD1. Trimming removed 6 bases from V and 8 bases from J; junction bases left unmatched: 4. This CDR3 has 13 residues. Germline V gene data show CDR1 as SEHNR and CDR2 as FQNEAQ (reference sequence).

As regards this clonotype: A read error may account for a junction end that differs from germline. V is TRBV5-1 and J is TRBJ2-1; 8 bases are shared with TRBD1. The CDR3 is 14 residues long. Per the germline V gene, CDR1 is SGHRS and CDR2 is YFSETQ. The CDR3 spells CASGLAQGAHEQFF. CDR3 nucleotide sequence: TGCGCCAGCGGCTTGGCCCAGGGGGCCCACGAGCAGTTCTTC.

This clonotype was recorded a few times. The chain employs TRBV2 and TRBJ1-5; 12 bases line up with TRBD1. This CDR3 comprises 14 residues. The germline CDR1 and CDR2 sequences are SNHLY and FYNNEI. V lost 6 bases, J lost 9 bases, and 6 bases stayed unmatched. The CDR3 nucleotides are TGTGCCAGCAGGACGGGACAGGGGGCTTCGCCCCAGCATTTT. Translated, it gives CASRTGQGASPQHF.

This clonotype has only a few counts. This may arise from a read error, as a much more abundant clone is one base away. The V gene is TRBV29-1, the J gene TRBJ2-5; TRBD1 might be the D (6 bases). CDR3 length: 16 amino acids. The germline V gene has CDR1 SQVTM and CDR2 ANQGSEA. Trimming cost V 7 bases and J 2 bases, with 23 bases left between them. CDR3 in amino acids: CSGKPQGRDGQETQYF. The CDR3 DNA reads TGCAGCGGCAAACCACAGGGAAGGGACGGGCAAGAGACCCAGTACTTC.

This sequence joins TRBV5-1 and TRBJ2-1; 10 bases align to TRBD2. This CDR3 has 14 residues. CDR1 SGHRS and CDR2 YFSETQ come from the germline V gene. Unmatched junction bases numbered 10, after V lost 7 bases and J lost 9 bases. CDR3 loop: CASALGLARGEQFF. The CDR3 region has the DNA TGCGCCAGCGCCCTGGGACTAGCGAGAGGTGAGCAGTTCTTC. The whole variable domain, remainder taken from reference TRBV5-1 and TRBJ2-1, is KAGVTQTPRYLIKTRGQQVTLSCSPISGHRSVSWYQQTPGQGLQFLFEYFSETQRNKGNFPGRFSGRQFSNSRSEMNVSTLELGDSALYLCASALGLARGEQFFGPGTRLTVL.

This clonotype was detected only once. The V call is TRBV12-3 or TRBV12-4, the J call TRBJ1-4, with unresolved D. This CDR3 contains 14 residues. V was shortened by 6 bases and J by 4 bases, with 12 bases between the two germline ends. The DNA for the CDR3 is TGTGCCAGCAGATCAGGACTGAATAATGAAAAACTGTTTTTT. Encoded protein: CASRSGLNNEKLFF.

The V gene is TRBV4-3, the J gene TRBJ2-1; the match to TRBD2 covers 14 bases. J was trimmed by 2 bases and V by 4 bases; bases with no gene match: 10. The CDR3 consists of 19 residues. Germline lookup yields CDR1 LGHNA and CDR2 YSLEER. Here the CDR3 reads CASSLTYGTSGGTYNEQFF. The CDR3 DNA reads as TGCGCCAGCAGCCTTACGTATGGGACTAGCGGGGGTACCTACAATGAGCAGTTCTTC.

The rearrangement uses TRBV5-1 and TRBJ2-7; the match to TRBD1 covers 8 bases. The V and J ends lost 4 bases and 6 bases, in that order; junction bases with no gene match: 9. The CDR3 runs 14 residues. The germline gives CDR1 SGHRS, CDR2 YFSETQ. The CDR3 nucleotides read TGCGCCAGCAGCGTGGGACAGGTTGAAGGCGAGCAGTACTTC. It translates to CASSVGQVEGEQYF.

This clonotype was seen only a few times. This rearrangement joins TRBV2 to TRBJ2-1, with 8 nucleotides matching TRBD1. The V gene's germline CDR1 is SNHLY and CDR2 FYNNEI. This CDR3 has 14 amino acids. Trimming cost V 4 bases and J 9 bases; bases outside gene matches: 8. The CDR3 coding sequence is TGTGCCAGCAGTGTCGGGACAGGTTTCGGTGAGCAGTTCTTC. This gives the protein CASSVGTGFGEQFF. Full variable domain (remainder filled in from reference TRBV2 and TRBJ2-1): EPEVTQTPSHQVTQMGQEVILRCVPISNHLYFYWYRQILGQKVEFLVSFYNNEISEKSEIFDDQFSVERPDGSNFTLKIRSTKLEDSAMYFCASSVGTGFGEQFFGPGTRLTVL.

This chain uses TRBV3-1 with TRBJ2-4; 10 nucleotides agree with TRBD2. Germline assignment: CDR1 LGHDT and CDR2 YNNKEL (reference sequence). This CDR3 has 15 amino acids. The J segment lost 13 bases and the V segment lost 5 bases, leaving 14 bases of the junction unmatched. CDR3 in DNA: TGTGCCAGCAGCGTCATAGCGGGGGGCCATTGGGAGCAGTACTTC. Translating it yields CASSVIAGGHWEQYF.

Points on this clonotype: One end of the junction does not line up with germline, which may come from a read error. This rearrangement joins TRBV10-3 to TRBJ2-6; D gene unclear. This CDR3 contains 15 residues. Germline values: CDR1 ENHRY, CDR2 SYGVKD. The CDR3 loop reads CAISEGLSGVNVLTF. CDR3 nucleotide sequence: TGTGCCATCAGTGAGGGTCTCTCTGGGGTCAACGTCCTGACTTTC.

Only a few counts were recorded for this clonotype. The rearrangement uses TRBV4-2 and TRBJ1-2, with unresolved D. The CDR3 runs to 17 residues. Germline V gene data show CDR1 as LGHNA and CDR2 as YNFKEQ. V was pared by 0 bases and J by 8 bases, with 22 bases between. CDR3 nucleotides: TGTGCCAGCAGCCAAGAAGCGTCTAGGGCAGGCCTTATGGGCTACACCTTC. Translation gives CASSQEASRAGLMGYTF.

A few counts support this clonotype. The rearrangement links TRBV2 to TRBJ1-1; no definite D call. CDR3 size: 14 residues. Germline-derived CDR1 and CDR2 are SNHLY and FYNNEI. The V end lost 7 bases, the J end lost 4 bases, and 16 bases lay between the germline ends. The CDR3 sequence: CASIAAGRFTEAFF. As DNA, the CDR3 is TGTGCCAGCATTGCGGCAGGACGGTTCACTGAAGCTTTCTTT.

This clonotype was found a few times. The rearrangement uses TRBV4-2 and TRBJ1-2, with TRBD1 matching over 7 bases. Trimming at V came to 4 bases and at J to 2 bases, leaving 10 bases not matched to a gene. The CDR3 length is 16 residues. Germline loops: CDR1 LGHNA, CDR2 YNFKEQ. In nucleotides, the CDR3 is TGTGCCAGCAGCCCCCCTGGGACAGTCGGGAACTATGGCTACACCTTC. Its translation is CASSPPGTVGNYGYTF.

This clonotype turned up a few times. The CDR3 bases are TGCGCCAGCAGCTTGGTCGAGGTCTCCTACAATGAGCAGTTCTTC. Translating gives CASSLVEVSYNEQFF. This chain uses TRBV5-1 with TRBJ2-1, with D uncertain. CDR1 is SGHRS, CDR2 YFSETQ, per germline. The CDR3 consists of 15 residues. Trimming shortened V by 0 bases and J by 0 bases, and 7 bases separated the two germline ends.

There are a few counts of this clonotype. This rearrangement joins TRBV9 to TRBJ1-2, with no clear D. The CDR3 has 14 amino acids. The germline V gene encodes CDR1 SGDLS and CDR2 YYNGEE. V lost 0 bases, J lost 0 bases, and 6 bases lay in between. The CDR3 coding sequence is TGTGCCAGCAGCGTAGCCACAGCTAACTATGGCTACACCTTC. This encodes CASSVATANYGYTF.

The rearrangement joins TRBV12-3 or TRBV12-4 to TRBJ2-7; no clear D. The CDR3 is 13 residues long. Trimming stripped 8 bases from V and 3 bases from J, with 14 bases between. CDR3 in DNA: TGTGCCAGCTCGGAAGGAAGCAACTACGAGCAGTACTTC. Protein product: CASSEGSNYEQYF.

This clonotype appeared a few times. The chain joins TRBV20-1 to TRBJ2-5; possibly TRBD2 for D (6 bases). Germline V gene data show CDR1 as DFQATT and CDR2 as SNEGSKA (reference sequence). The CDR3 contains 15 residues. Trimming removed 0 bases from V and 5 bases from J, with 16 bases in between. CDR3 sequence: CSAREQRGIGETQYF. CDR3 DNA sequence: TGCAGTGCTAGAGAACAACGGGGGATCGGGGAGACCCAGTACTTC.

The chain links TRBV12-3 or TRBV12-4 to TRBJ1-2; no reliable D call. V was trimmed by 4 bases and J by 7 bases, leaving 13 bases between them. CDR3 size: 13 residues. CDR3 amino acids: CASSSGVFGGYTF. CDR3 nucleotide sequence: TGTGCCAGCAGTTCCGGAGTGTTCGGTGGCTACACCTTC.

The genes are TRBV12-3 or TRBV12-4 and TRBJ2-7, with a weak D call TRBD2 (6 bases). The CDR3 is 14 residues long. Trimming cost V 6 bases and J 0 bases, with 12 bases left between them. For the CDR3, the DNA is TGTGCCAGCAGCCGGGGACTGAGCTCCTACGAGCAGTACTTC. Encoded protein: CASSRGLSSYEQYF.

The J gene is TRBJ1-2, the V gene TRBV15; D possibly corresponds to TRBD1 (5 bases). Germline lookup yields CDR1 LNHNV and CDR2 YYDKDF (reference sequence). The CDR3 totals 14 residues. The V end was cut by 3 bases, the J end by 3 bases, with 11 bases between. CDR3 loop: CATSSGRGDYGYTF. The CDR3 coding sequence is TGTGCCACCAGCAGCGGACGGGGGGACTATGGCTACACCTTC.

The chain recombines TRBV20-1 with TRBJ1-2; 7 nucleotides match TRBD1. Germline CDR1 and CDR2: DFQATT and SNEGSKA (reference sequence). The CDR3 is 13 amino acids. After removal of 5 bases from V and 3 bases from J, the junction contained 6 bases not matched to a gene. The chain's CDR3 is CSADRAGDYGYTF. The CDR3 region has the DNA TGCAGTGCTGACAGGGCTGGTGACTATGGCTACACCTTC.

The gene calls are TRBV20-1 and TRBJ1-2, with D unresolved. V lost 0 bases and J 2 bases, leaving 7 bases between the germline ends. The CDR3 sequence is 13 residues long. Per germline, CDR1 DFQATT and CDR2 SNEGSKA (reference sequence). CDR3 region: CSARDYENYGYTF. Here the CDR3 DNA reads TGCAGTGCTAGAGATTACGAGAACTATGGCTACACCTTC.

The chain is built from TRBV18 and TRBJ1-5, with 10 nucleotides matching TRBD1. The length of the CDR3 is 15 residues. The V gene's germline CDR1 is KGHSH and CDR2 LQKENI. J was trimmed by 6 bases and V by 6 bases; bases with no gene match: 8. CDR3 bases: TGTGCCAGCTCGCCGACAGGGGGCTTGGTTCAGCCCCAGCATTTT. Translating it yields CASSPTGGLVQPQHF. Using reference TRBV18 and TRBJ1-5 for the parts outside the CDR3, the full variable domain is NAGVMQNPRHLVRRRGQEARLRCSPMKGHSHVYWYRQLPEEGLKFMVYLQKENIIDESGMPKERFSAEFPKEGPSILRIQQVVRGDSAAYFCASSPTGGLVQPQHFGDGTRLSIL.

The gene calls are TRBV12-3 or TRBV12-4 and TRBJ1-2; D is ambiguous. The CDR3 runs 14 residues. With 1 base removed from V and 3 bases from J, the gap between germline ends came to 9 bases. The CDR3 DNA reads TGTGCCAGCAGTTTAGTAGGGTGGGACTATGGCTACACCTTC. It encodes CASSLVGWDYGYTF.

The sample holds a few counts of this clonotype. The V call is TRBV6-6, the J call TRBJ2-5; D remains ambiguous. CDR1 MNHNY and CDR2 SVGAGI come from the germline V gene (reference sequence). The CDR3 covers 16 residues. V was clipped by 4 bases and J by 0 bases, with 15 bases between them. Here the CDR3 reads CASSLSPPPYQETQYF. CDR3 DNA sequence: TGTGCCAGCAGTTTGTCGCCGCCACCCTACCAAGAGACCCAGTACTTC.